The 28 T cell receptor beta chains below were found in one sample sequenced in a study of blood T cell repertoires in COVID-19. Some clones are missing from TCRdb's copy, which holds only in-frame ones; the method was immunoSEQ multiplex PCR. The data show some 20,000 clones, with 86% seen just once and 12% held by the top ten. Sequencing input: peripheral blood. Receptors originate from an elderly woman with active or convalescent COVID-19.

This rearrangement joins TRBV5-8 to TRBJ2-3; 8 nucleotides align to TRBD2. This CDR3 is built from 16 residues. V trimming: 0 bases; J trimming: 2 bases; junction bases outside the gene matches: 5. Germline V lookup: CDR1 SGHTS, CDR2 YDEGEE. CDR3 in amino acids: CASSLGRGGTTDTQYF. The CDR3 DNA reads TGTGCCAGCAGCTTGGGTCGGGGGGGGACCACAGATACGCAGTATTTT.

V gene TRBV28 combines with J gene TRBJ1-2; TRBD1 aligns across 10 bases. Germline CDR1 reads MDHEN; CDR2 reads SYDVKM. CDR3 length equals 14 residues. V lost 11 bases to trimming and J lost 4 bases; unmatched junction nucleotides: 10. Here the CDR3 DNA reads TGTGCCGGAACACGACAGGGGGCCGCCTATGGCTACACCTTC. Protein: CAGTRQGAAYGYTF.

This chain connects TRBV10-3 to TRBJ2-7; 7 nucleotides line up with TRBD1. Trimming at V came to 10 bases and at J to 2 bases, leaving 8 bases not matched to a gene. CDR1 and CDR2 from the germline V gene are ENHRY and SYGVKD. CDR3 length equals 13 residues. As DNA, the CDR3 is TGTGCCAGCCGAACAGGGGATGCCTACGAGCAGTACTTC. Its protein is CASRTGDAYEQYF.

The chain is built from TRBV6-2 or TRBV6-3 and TRBJ1-1, with 8 bases lining up with TRBD1. The CDR3 is made up of 20 amino acids. Germline values: CDR1 MNHEY, CDR2 SVGEGT. The ends lost 2 bases at V and 4 bases at J; junction bases unmatched: 21. Here the CDR3 DNA reads TGTGCCAGCAGTTACGTTGCTATCTGGGCCTCGGACAGGGTCGTCACTGAAGCTTTCTTT. It yields the protein CASSYVAIWASDRVVTEAFF.

The rearrangement joins TRBV9 to TRBJ2-3; 11 bases match TRBD2. The CDR3 totals 19 residues. Unmatched junction bases numbered 11, after V lost 0 bases and J lost 2 bases. The germline CDR1 and CDR2 sequences are SGDLS and YYNGEE. CDR3 coding DNA: TGTGCCAGCAGCGTAGATCCCCCTCGACTAGCGGGGACCACAGATACGCAGTATTTT. Protein sequence: CASSVDPPRLAGTTDTQYF.

The chain employs TRBV11-3 and TRBJ2-3; D is undetermined. Trimming shortened V by 0 bases and J by 0 bases, and 7 bases separated the two germline ends. This CDR3 is built from 15 residues. CDR1 is SGHNT, CDR2 YENEEA, per germline. In nucleotides, the CDR3 is TGTGCCAGCAGCTTAGATGGAGTCAGCACAGATACGCAGTATTTT. The encoded protein is CASSLDGVSTDTQYF.

The chain links TRBV5-1 to TRBJ2-3; TRBD2 is a possible D gene (5 bases). V lost 4 bases to trimming and J lost 0 bases, with 21 bases between them. The CDR3 contains 18 residues. Germline CDR1 is SGHRS and CDR2 is YFSETQ. The CDR3 bases are TGCGCCAGCAGCCCAATACACCTAACTAGTTCTAGCACAGATACGCAGTATTTT. It is translated as CASSPIHLTSSSTDTQYF.

V and J are TRBV2 and TRBJ1-1; perhaps TRBD1 as D (5 bases). The CDR3 contains 12 residues. Germline loops: CDR1 SNHLY, CDR2 FYNNEI. V was clipped by 10 bases and J by 6 bases, with 15 bases between them. In DNA, the CDR3 is TGTGCCACCAATAGGGGTAAATCTGAAGCTTTCTTT. This codes for CATNRGKSEAFF.

The rearrangement joins TRBV30 to TRBJ2-2; 8 nucleotides agree with TRBD2. The CDR3 has 13 residues. Trimming removed 2 bases from V and 12 bases from J; junction bases left unmatched: 8. The germline V gene has CDR1 GTSNPN and CDR2 SVGIG (reference sequence). As DNA, the CDR3 is TGTGCCTGGAGTACCGGCGGGGGGCTGAAGCTGTTTTTT. Translation: CAWSTGGGLKLFF.

V is TRBV18 and J is TRBJ2-1, with 11 bases identical to TRBD2. Trimming took 3 bases from V and 9 from J; bases not matched to a gene: 10. CDR3 length: 16 amino acids. Germline V gene lookup returns CDR1 KGHSH and CDR2 LQKENI. CDR3 coding DNA: TGTGCCAGCTCACCGCGAGGGACTAGCGGACGGAGTGAGCAGTTCTTC. This codes for CASSPRGTSGRSEQFF.

DNA for the CDR3: TGTGCCAGCAGGGACGGACAGGGTTTCGGCTCTGGGGCCAACGTCCTGACTTTC. This encodes CASRDGQGFGSGANVLTF. The V call is TRBV28, the J call TRBJ2-6, with 8 bases lining up with TRBD1. The CDR3 length is 18 residues. Trimming cost V 6 bases and J 0 bases; bases outside gene matches: 10. Germline CDR1 reads MDHEN; CDR2 reads SYDVKM.

The chain combines TRBV11-2 with TRBJ1-3; TRBD1 matches 7 bases. The germline CDR1 and CDR2 sequences are SGHAT and FQNNGV. Trimming took 6 bases from V and 0 from J; bases not matched to a gene: 8. This CDR3 region has 16 residues. CDR3 in DNA: TGTGCCAGCAGTCCACGGGACAGTTTCTCTGGAAACACCATATATTTT. As protein: CASSPRDSFSGNTIYF.

The chain employs TRBV12-3 or TRBV12-4 and TRBJ1-1, with a possible D match to TRBD1 (6 bases). This CDR3 is 13 amino acids long. The V and J ends lost 3 bases and 11 bases respectively, with 16 bases between them. CDR3 region: CASSFGVQGDAFF. The CDR3 coding sequence is TGTGCCAGCAGTTTTGGAGTACAGGGAGATGCTTTCTTT.

The V and J genes are TRBV28 and TRBJ1-3; D gene ambiguous. This CDR3 region has 13 residues. Trimming left V 5 bases short and J 3 bases short, with 8 bases between. The V gene's germline CDR1 is MDHEN and CDR2 SYDVKM. CDR3 sequence reads: CASSPGGGNTIYF. In DNA, the CDR3 is TGTGCCAGCAGTCCGGGAGGTGGAAACACCATATATTTT. The complete variable domain, with remaining parts taken from reference TRBV28 and TRBJ1-3, reads DVKVTQSSRYLVKRTGEKVFLECVQDMDHENMFWYRQDPGLGLRLIYFSYDVKMKEKGDIPEGYSVSREKKERFSLILESASTNQTSMYLCASSPGGGNTIYFGEGSWLTVV.

This clone was detected only once. The chain carries TRBV5-1 and TRBJ2-7, with D maybe TRBD1 (5 bases). The CDR3 runs 13 residues. V was pared by 5 bases and J by 3 bases, with 12 bases between. Germline lookup yields CDR1 SGHRS and CDR2 YFSETQ. CDR3 nucleotides: TGCGCCAGCAGTCCCCTTAGGGGCTACGAGCAGTACTTC. Translation: CASSPLRGYEQYF.

This chain uses TRBV28 with TRBJ1-1; D unclear. Germline V gene data show CDR1 as MDHEN and CDR2 as SYDVKM. The CDR3 has 14 residues. Between the trimmed V and J ends, which lost 2 bases and 6 bases, there was a span of 13 bases. CDR3 residues: CASSLEGKWAEAFF. The CDR3 DNA is TGTGCCAGCAGTTTAGAGGGAAAGTGGGCTGAAGCTTTCTTT.

The chain carries TRBV6-1 and TRBJ2-2, with D perhaps matching TRBD2 (6 bases). The length of the CDR3 is 16 residues. The V and J ends lost 2 bases and 4 bases respectively, with 14 bases between them. The V gene's germline CDR1 is MNHNS and CDR2 SASEGT. The CDR3 is CASSEIGTLPTGELFF. CDR3 bases: TGTGCCAGCAGTGAAATAGGGACTCTACCCACCGGGGAGCTGTTTTTT.

Here the CDR3 DNA reads TGTGCCACCAGTGTCGCTAGCGGGAGCCGTAATGAGCAGTTCTTC. Its translation is CATSVASGSRNEQFF. The V call is TRBV24-1, the J call TRBJ2-1, with 10 bases matching TRBD2. The CDR3 consists of 15 residues. Trimming took 5 bases from V and 7 from J; bases not matched to a gene: 7. Per germline, CDR1 KGHDR and CDR2 SFDVKD.

The chain recombines TRBV2 with TRBJ2-3; 14 bases line up with TRBD2. Germline CDR1 and CDR2: SNHLY and FYNNEI. V lost 2 bases to trimming and J lost 5 bases; unmatched junction nucleotides: 9. The CDR3 runs to 18 residues. The CDR3, as DNA: TGTGCCAGCAGTGAACCCGGACTAGCGGGAGGAACAGGAGATACGCAGTATTTT. Translated: CASSEPGLAGGTGDTQYF.

The chain recombines TRBV6-5 with TRBJ1-6; TRBD1 agrees at 8 bases. In germline, CDR1 is MNHEY, CDR2 SVGAGI. Trimming at V came to 2 bases and at J to 7 bases, leaving 7 bases not matched to a gene. There are 16 residues in the CDR3. The DNA of the CDR3 is TGTGCCAGCAGTTACACCTCCCAGGGGGCGAATTCACCCCTCCACTTT. This sequence encodes CASSYTSQGANSPLHF.

This sequence joins TRBV29-1 and TRBJ2-7; D might be TRBD1 (5 bases). CDR1 and CDR2 (germline): SQVTM, ANQGSEA. Trimming shortened V by 5 bases and J by 2 bases, and 19 bases separated the two germline ends. This CDR3 comprises 15 residues. The CDR3 DNA sequence: TGCAGCGTTCTTAAGCTCGCCAGGGTCGCCTACGAGCAGTACTTC. Protein: CSVLKLARVAYEQYF.

V and J are TRBV6-1 and TRBJ2-1; a possible D gene is TRBD1 (5 bases). Deletions cut 0 bases from V and 9 bases from J, with 12 bases between. This CDR3 has 14 amino acids. The germline V gene encodes CDR1 MNHNS and CDR2 SASEGT. The CDR3 nucleotides read TGTGCCAGCAGTGAAGCGCTCAGGGCCTCTGAGCAGTTCTTC. Translation: CASSEALRASEQFF.

This clone appeared once. V gene TRBV2 combines with J gene TRBJ1-5, with 9 nucleotides matching TRBD1. Germline values: CDR1 SNHLY, CDR2 FYNNEI. V gave up 6 bases and J gave up 7 bases; unmatched junction bases: 13. The CDR3 contains 16 residues. CDR3 DNA sequence: TGTGCCAGCAGAAGACAAACGGGACAGGGTTGGCAGCCCCAGCATTTT. Its protein is CASRRQTGQGWQPQHF.

The V gene is TRBV6-2 or TRBV6-3, the J gene TRBJ2-6; D perhaps matches TRBD2 (6 bases). CDR1 is MNHEY, CDR2 SVGEGT, per germline. Trimming left V 1 base short and J 4 bases short, with 11 bases between. The CDR3 runs 16 residues. CDR3 bases: TGTGCCAGCAGTTACTTTCGGGGGTACGGGGCCAACGTCCTGACTTTC. Amino acid sequence: CASSYFRGYGANVLTF.

CDR3 loop: CASSADGTDSPLHF. The CDR3 nucleotides read TGTGCCAGTAGTGCGGACGGGACAGATTCACCCCTCCACTTT. V gene TRBV19 combines with J gene TRBJ1-6; TRBD1 agrees at 7 bases. CDR3 length: 14 amino acids. Trimming at V came to 5 bases and at J to 8 bases, leaving 6 bases not matched to a gene. Germline CDR1 is LNHDA and CDR2 is SQIVND (reference sequence).

This chain connects TRBV28 to TRBJ1-2; 9 bases align to TRBD1. V shed 4 bases and J 2 bases; nucleotides not matched to a gene: 8. The CDR3 has 16 residues. Germline loops: CDR1 MDHEN, CDR2 SYDVKM. For the CDR3, the DNA is TGTGCCAGCAGTTCCATGTTGGGACAGGGAAACTATGGCTACACCTTC. Protein: CASSSMLGQGNYGYTF.

The rearrangement uses TRBV6-2 or TRBV6-3 and TRBJ1-2, with 10 bases identical to TRBD1. The germline V gene encodes CDR1 MNHEY and CDR2 SVGEGT. The CDR3 runs to 19 residues. Germline trimming cut 6 bases from V and 4 bases from J; bases unmatched to any gene: 20. The CDR3 loop reads CASSRPDEGQGRRSYGYTF. CDR3 nucleotide sequence: TGTGCCAGCAGCCGTCCCGATGAGGGACAGGGGAGACGAAGCTATGGCTACACCTTC.

V is TRBV5-8 and J is TRBJ1-1; TRBD1 aligns across 11 bases. Germline lookup yields CDR1 SGHTS and CDR2 YDEGEE. J was trimmed by 1 base and V by 4 bases; bases with no gene match: 15. The CDR3 contains 19 residues. CDR3 region: CASSPWAGDRGFWNTEAFF. DNA for the CDR3: TGTGCCAGCAGCCCCTGGGCGGGGGACAGGGGGTTTTGGAACACTGAAGCTTTCTTT.